This TCR beta chain was sequenced in a study of cytomegalovirus exposure and HLA in healthy donors. Germline CDR1 SGHVS, CDR2 FQNEAQ. V was clipped by 2 bases and J by 4 bases, with 20 bases between them. The CDR3 runs 17 residues. Use of 60 Vbeta and 13 Jbeta primers characterized the PCR. Only in-frame clones appear in the TCRdb table, and some are missing; sequencing was by immunoSEQ multiplex PCR. The sample has some 120,000 clones; about 60% are singletons. Study results and caveats: The study designated 150 to 200 TCR beta chains cytomegalovirus-associated. With DRB1 most and HLA-C fewest, TCR association rates differed between HLA loci in a later analysis. Presence/absence analyses assumed roughly uniform sequencing depth across donors, which may not hold.

As for this clone: Its antigen is still unknown.

The gene calls are TRBV7-8 and TRBJ1-2; D not resolved. The sequence came from a woman in her twenties or thirties in good health and CMV-seronegative. Material for sequencing was PBMCs. In nucleotides, the CDR3 is TGTGCCAGCAGCTTATCTAGCGCCTTTAGTGGATCCTATGGCTACACCTTC. The encoded protein is CASSLSSAFSGSYGYTF. The full variable domain, with the rest looked up from reference TRBV7-8 and TRBJ1-2, is GAGVSQSPRYKVAKRGQDVALRCDPISGHVSLFWYQQALGQGPEFLTYFQNEAQLDKSGLPSDRFFAERPEGSVSTLKIQRTQQEDSAVYLCASSLSSAFSGSYGYTFGSGTRLTVV.